These T cell receptor beta chains were read from a single sample in a study of blood T cell repertoires in COVID-19. Some clones are missing from TCRdb's copy, which holds only in-frame ones; the method was immunoSEQ multiplex PCR. The data show tens of thousands of clones, with around 84% seen just once and approximately 11% held by the top ten. Material for sequencing was peripheral blood. The receptors stem from a man aged 65 to 79 with active or convalescent COVID-19. The conserved cysteine and the conserved F or W are not part of the CDR3 here.

v_gene,j_gene,CDR3aa
TRBV3-1/TRBV3-2,TRBJ1-6,ASSQEPVNSPLH
TRBV6-1,TRBJ2-7,ASSEAGQGLYEQY
TRBV7-3,TRBJ1-1,ASSPGQAGTEAF
TRBV5-6,TRBJ1-6,ASSGRDRSSYNSPLH
TRBV11-1,TRBJ1-5,ASSQDRGQPQH
TRBV5-1,TRBJ2-3,ASSFAGDPGADTQY
TRBV9,TRBJ2-2,ASSSNTGTPTGELF
TRBV5-1,TRBJ2-2,ASSLSRQGGTGELF
TRBV7-2,TRBJ2-7,ASSPQGLAYEQY
TRBV9,TRBJ2-5,ASSPGLAGGGQETQY
TRBV5-5,TRBJ1-1,ASSLLTGVYTEAF
TRBV2,TRBJ1-6,ASSRTGGHNSPLH
TRBV10-3,TRBJ2-7,AISDRGTGGEQY
TRBV9,TRBJ2-2,ASSIRTAGELF
TRBV28,TRBJ1-5,ASSFAPGQRSNQPQH
TRBV19,TRBJ1-2,ASSIGRQGGNYGYT
TRBV5-1,TRBJ2-5,ASSLGQGETQY
TRBV28,TRBJ1-1,ASSPIRATFEAF
TRBV30,TRBJ1-4,AWSYGTGPNEKLF
TRBV5-1,TRBJ1-4,ASSWGHGREKLF
TRBV6-6,TRBJ2-7,ASSSTYEQY
TRBV28,TRBJ1-4,ASSFGTGAWGEKLF
TRBV5-5,TRBJ1-2,ASSLASDRLGLVDGYT
TRBV7-6,TRBJ2-1,ASSLDVGTGYEQF
TRBV7-9,TRBJ1-5,ATQGGTGNNQPQH
TRBV27,TRBJ1-1,ASSSSAEAF
TRBV30,TRBJ1-5,AWRHQGAGNQPQH
TRBV2,TRBJ2-7,ASTPQGGAYEQY
TRBV30,TRBJ2-1,AWGLAGGGNEQF
TRBV7-2,TRBJ2-7,ASSLSIEVYEQY
TRBV2,TRBJ2-1,ASHGQGYNEQF